Listed here is a single T cell receptor (beta chain). No antigen is known for it. Base qualities are missing; no much larger clone stands one base away. This specimen comes from a study of glioma-infiltrating T cells after dendritic cell vaccination (TCRdb year 2016). Some background on the complete study: A cohort of 15 or so glioblastoma patients from Phase I and II dendritic cell vaccination trials was included, of whom 9 were newly diagnosed and 6 had recurrent disease. Autologous tumor lysate-pulsed dendritic cell vaccination was administered to the patients between about 2003 and 2012. The vaccine consisted of monocyte-derived dendritic cells cultured less than 9 days with IL-4 and GM-CSF, then pulsed overnight with autologous tumor lysate. Each patient got three intradermal injections of the dendritic cell vaccine, spaced at biweekly intervals, in the arm below the axilla. In glioblastoma patients vaccinated with dendritic cells, deep sequencing of TCR beta CDR3 regions served to measure tumor-infiltrating lymphocyte content and to compare repertoires between tumor and blood. Survival after dendritic cell vaccination was correlated with TCR sequencing metrics, such as TIL content and the overlap between tumor and blood repertoires.

The immunoSEQ assay amplified TCRB CDR3 regions from 1.5 to 2.5 micrograms of genomic DNA, or from all available DNA when less than that amount was available. The multiplex PCR employed 60 forward primers targeting TCR V beta segments and 13 reverse primers targeting J beta segments. To estimate the number of reads per starting template, synthetic control templates were added to each sample at limiting dilution. Reads of 87 bp were generated by sequencing on the Illumina HiSeq System. Regarding the original processing steps: PCR and sequencing errors were removed by a nearest neighbor algorithm that merged closely related sequences. TCR overlap was measured as the percentage of unique tumor TCR beta sequences also present in the same patient's peripheral blood. TCRdb limited this immuneACCESS table to in-frame rearrangements with V and J called. A share of clones is missing; checked studies link under half to unresolved V genes, and the rest is unexplained. V and J calls and clone size are as listed in that table; D and trimming were resolved from the DNA. The sample table lists 100,000 or so clones, around 80% of them with a count of one. Of the sample, 4.5% to 5.5% falls within the top ten clones.

The paper's findings and limits, for the study overall: The response model built on TCR overlap across three groups was characterized as speculative, with prospective validation still needed. Longer time to progression and overall survival after dendritic cell vaccination were predicted by higher estimated pretreatment TIL content. TCR clonality showed no direct relationship with survival, which suggests that a diverse polyclonal response may matter. The cohort was small and heterogeneous, and full blood and tumor sets were available for few patients, with initial-recurrent tumor pairs available for even fewer patients.

What the time point label conveys for this sample: after dendritic cell vaccination, including at tumor progression/relapse. Selection of patients required sufficient residual fresh-frozen tumor tissue and over two years of available survival data. An isocitrate dehydrogenase mutation was not carried by any of the glioblastoma patients, although molecular status was otherwise variable. PBMC were collected before vaccination, two weeks after the third vaccination, and at tumor progression when it occurred. The Qiagen DNeasy Blood extraction Kit was used for extraction of genomic DNA. V was cut back by 1 base and J by 0 bases, leaving a gap of 7 bases between them. CDR1 and CDR2 (SGHRS, YFSETQ) derive from the germline V gene. Spanning cysteine to phenylalanine, the CDR3 consists of 14 amino acids. Only the CDR3 DNA stays, 42 bases, in frame from base 1.

The sample in question was blood, obtained after dendritic cell vaccination. The rearrangement combines TRBV5-1 with TRBJ2-5; no D gene is confidently identified. The sequence came from a human donor with glioblastoma. The CDR3 in this case is CASSLMRYQETQYF. The bases are TGCGCCAGCAGCTTGATGAGGTACCAAGAGACCCAGTACTTC.